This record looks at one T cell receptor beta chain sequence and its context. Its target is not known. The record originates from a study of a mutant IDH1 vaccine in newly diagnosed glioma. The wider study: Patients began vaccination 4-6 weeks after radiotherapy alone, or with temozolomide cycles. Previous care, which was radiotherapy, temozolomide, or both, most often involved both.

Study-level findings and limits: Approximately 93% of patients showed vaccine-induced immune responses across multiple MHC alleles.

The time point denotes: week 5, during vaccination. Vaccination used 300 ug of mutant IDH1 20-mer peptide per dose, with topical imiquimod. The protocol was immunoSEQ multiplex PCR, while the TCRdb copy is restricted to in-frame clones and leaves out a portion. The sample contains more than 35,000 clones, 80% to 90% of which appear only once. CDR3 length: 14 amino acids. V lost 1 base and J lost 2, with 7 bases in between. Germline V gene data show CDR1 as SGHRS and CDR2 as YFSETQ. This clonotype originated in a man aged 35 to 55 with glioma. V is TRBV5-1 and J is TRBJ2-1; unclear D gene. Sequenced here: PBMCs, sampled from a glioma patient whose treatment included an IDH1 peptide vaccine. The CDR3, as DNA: TGCGCCAGCAGCTTGACGCAGACCTACAATGAGCAGTTCTTC. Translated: CASSLTQTYNEQFF.